This T cell receptor beta chain derives from a study of vaccination effects on CD4 cells after COVID-19. The wider study: Participants were vaccinated with two doses of either the BNT162b2 or mRNA-1273 vaccine.

Libraries were prepared by immunoSEQ multiplex PCR; TCRdb keeps only in-frame clonotypes and omits some of them. The sample consists of 67,000 or so clones, around three quarters of them appearing once. The V gene end was trimmed by 6 bases and the J gene end by 8 bases; junction bases not matched to a gene: 7. There are 14 residues in the CDR3. Germline V gene data show CDR1 as LNHDA and CDR2 as SQIVND (reference sequence). Ahead of sequencing, the ViraFEST assay grew antigen-specific CD4+ T cells using viral peptide pools. The culture ran for nine to ten days, and then CD4+ T cells were isolated. According to the study, vaccine recipients showed no prior SARS-CoV-2 infection and negative nucleocapsid antibodies. Cultures of under 2.5 million PBMC per well contained about 9.5 IU/ml IL-2 plus 10 ug/ml peptides. Whole-study findings and limits: Within healthy vaccinees, only 1 of 255 vaccine-induced clones displayed cross-reactivity with common cold coronaviruses. Late after vaccination, infection- and vaccine-induced clones showed marked clonal contraction.

This clone was seen more than once but under ten times. Its antigen is not identified. This specimen consisted of CD4+ T cells from PBMCs cultured with HCoV-OC43 spike peptides, obtained before COVID-19 vaccination. Subset: HCoV-OC43 spike overlapping peptide pool stimulation. The origin of this receptor is a human donor who received a COVID-19 vaccine. J is TRBJ2-1 and V is TRBV19; 10 bases fit TRBD1. The CDR3 DNA reads as TGTGCCAGTAGCCGGACAGGGGGGGTCGATGAGCAGTTCTTC. It yields the protein CASSRTGGVDEQFF.